The rows below give T cell receptor beta chains drawn from one sample of a study of regulatory T cells in long-lasting Graves disease. TCRdb recomputed calls from the multiplex PCR reads with MiXCR, one row per CDR3 protein. This sample has under 500,000 distinct CDR3 sequences, with 20% found just once. The material sequenced was peripheral blood mononuclear cells (PBMCs), taken when the disease was refractory, from a patient treated with antithyroid drugs. The receptors shown here come from a female donor with Graves disease. The CDR3 runs from the conserved cysteine through the conserved F or W. A D gene is named only where the DNA matches it firmly. The size entry is marked missing in some rows and otherwise reads once, few, many or a size class.

DNA,CDR3,D,V,size,J
TGTGCCAGCAGCGGACGGACAGGGTGGGAGCTGTTTTTT,CASSGRTGWELFF,TRBD1,TRBV7-9,few,TRBJ2-2
TGCGCCAGCAGCCCGGGCCCTAGCGGAGCCAGCTACGAGCAGTACTTC,CASSPGPSGASYEQYF,TRBD2,TRBV4-3,-,TRBJ2-7
TGTGCCAGCAGCCAGAGGGCAGCAGGAAAAGAGACCCAGTACTTC,CASSQRAAGKETQYF,-,TRBV6-1,many,TRBJ2-5
TGTGCCAGCAGTTTAGTTGGTAGGAATCAAAGAGGCTACACCTTC,CASSLVGRNQRGYTF,-,TRBV12-3/TRBV12-4,many,TRBJ1-2
TGTGCCAGCAGTGCCTTTTCGAGGGGAAGCAATCAGCCCCAGCATTTT,CASSAFSRGSNQPQHF,-,TRBV2,many,TRBJ1-5
TGTGCCAGCAGTGAATCGGCAGCCTACGAGCAGTACTTC,CASSESAAYEQYF,-,TRBV2,many,TRBJ2-7
TGTGCCATCAGTGGCCCCATCCAGGGCGGGGGCGGAGGAGATACGCAGTATTTT,CAISGPIQGGGGGDTQYF,-,TRBV10-3,few,TRBJ2-3
TGTGCCAGCAGGTCGTGGGGGACCCCCACTAGGACTGAAGCTTTCTTT,CASRSWGTPTRTEAFF,-,TRBV6-1,-,TRBJ1-1
TGCAGCGTTGTGCGGATTGAAGCTTTCTTT,CSVVRIEAFF,-,TRBV29-1,few,TRBJ1-1
TGCAGTGCCAGCGGGAAAGCTAGCACAGATACGCAGTATTTT,CSASGKASTDTQYF,TRBD2,TRBV20-1,-,TRBJ2-3
TGTGCCAGCTCTCGGGCCCAAGAATCCGGGGAGCTGTTTTTT,CASSRAQESGELFF,-,TRBV6-1,-,TRBJ2-2
TGTGCCAGCAGGAAGAACGAGCAGTACTTC,CASRKNEQYF,-,TRBV6-1,few,TRBJ2-7
TGTGCCAGCAGTTTGTCGGACATCTCCTACGAGCAGTACTTC,CASSLSDISYEQYF,-,TRBV28,-,TRBJ2-7
TGTGCCAGCAGTGGGACGGATACTAGCACAGATACGCAGTATTTT,CASSGTDTSTDTQYF,-,TRBV2,-,TRBJ2-3
TGTGCCAGCAGTTTTCTCGCGGGAGTACGTCCCGGGGAGCTGTTTTTT,CASSFLAGVRPGELFF,TRBD2,TRBV27,-,TRBJ2-2
TGTGCCAGCAGTGAGTCTAGCGGGAGCTTCTATGAGCAGTTCTTC,CASSESSGSFYEQFF,TRBD2,TRBV13,-,TRBJ2-1
TGTGCCATAAAGAATAGCGGGATCCACGAGCAGTACTTC,CAIKNSGIHEQYF,TRBD2,TRBV6-1,many,TRBJ2-7
TGTGCCAGCAGTTTAGGACCCCGCACTGAGCAGTTCTTC,CASSLGPRTEQFF,-,TRBV28,-,TRBJ2-1